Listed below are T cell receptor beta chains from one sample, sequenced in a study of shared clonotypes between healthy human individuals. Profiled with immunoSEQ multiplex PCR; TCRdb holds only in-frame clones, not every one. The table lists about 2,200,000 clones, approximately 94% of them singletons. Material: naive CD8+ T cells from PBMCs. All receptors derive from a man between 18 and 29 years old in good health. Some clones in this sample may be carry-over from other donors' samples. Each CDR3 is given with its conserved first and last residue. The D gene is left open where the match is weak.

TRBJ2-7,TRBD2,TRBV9,TGTGCCAGCAGCGTAGGGGTGGGACTAGCGGTGGACGAGCAGTACTTC,CASSVGVGLAVDEQYF
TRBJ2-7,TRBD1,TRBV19,TGTGCCAGTAGTAGCCGGGACAGGGACGAGCAGTACTTC,CASSSRDRDEQYF
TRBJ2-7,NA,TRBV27,TGTGCCAGCAGTTTTGCTGGCGGGGAAATCTCCTACGAGCAGTACTTC,CASSFAGGEISYEQYF
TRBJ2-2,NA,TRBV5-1,TGCGCCAGCAGCTTTAAAACAGCCCCTAACACCGGGGAGCTGTTTTTT,CASSFKTAPNTGELFF
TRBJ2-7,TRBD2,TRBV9,TGTGCCAGCAGCGTAGGAGGCGGGAGTCCCTACGAGCAGTACTTC,CASSVGGGSPYEQYF
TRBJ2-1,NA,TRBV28,TGTGCCAGCAGTTTTTGGGGTGGGGTTGGCAATGAGCAGTTCTTC,CASSFWGGVGNEQFF
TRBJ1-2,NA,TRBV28,TGTGCCAGCAGTATAACAGGGTTAAACTATGGCTACACCTTC,CASSITGLNYGYTF
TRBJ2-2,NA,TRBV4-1,TGCGCCAGCAGCCAAGATTTGAGTACAGGCAACACCGGGGAGCTGTTTTTT,CASSQDLSTGNTGELFF
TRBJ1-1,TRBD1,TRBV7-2,TGTGCCAGCAGCTTAGTTCGGCAGGGGGCGACCGAAGCTTTCTTT,CASSLVRQGATEAFF
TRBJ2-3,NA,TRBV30,TGTGCCTGGAGACCTCCCAGGGGCACAGATACGCAGTATTTT,CAWRPPRGTDTQYF
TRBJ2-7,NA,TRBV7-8,TGTGCCAGCAGTCTAGGGCTGAACGAGCAGTACTTC,CASSLGLNEQYF
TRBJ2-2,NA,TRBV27,TGTGCCAGCAGTATCCAAGGATGGGGGCACACCGGGGAGCTGTTTTTT,CASSIQGWGHTGELFF
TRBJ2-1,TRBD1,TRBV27,TGTGCCAGCAGTTTATGGGACAGGGTAAATGAGCAGTTCTTC,CASSLWDRVNEQFF
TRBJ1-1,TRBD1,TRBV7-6,TGTGCCAGCAGGGAGGACAGGGGGAGTACTGAAGCTTTCTTT,CASREDRGSTEAFF
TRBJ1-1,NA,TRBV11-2,TGTGCCAGCAGCTTAGGGGACCCGAACACTGAAGCTTTCTTT,CASSLGDPNTEAFF
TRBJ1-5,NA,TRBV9,TGTGCCAGCAGCGCGTATCCCAATCTCAATCAGCCCCAGCATTTT,CASSAYPNLNQPQHF
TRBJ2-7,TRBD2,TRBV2,TGTGCCAGCAGTGAACATAGCGGGAGCTACGAGCAGTACTTC,CASSEHSGSYEQYF
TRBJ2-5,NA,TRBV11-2,TGTGCCAGCAGCTTAAGTGGTCCCCAGTACTTC,CASSLSGPQYF
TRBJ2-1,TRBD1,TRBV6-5,TGTGCCAGCAGTTACCAGACAGGGGCCTACAATGAGCAGTTCTTC,CASSYQTGAYNEQFF
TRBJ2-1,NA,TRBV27,TGTGCCAGCAGTTTTCAGGGTATAGCCTACAATGAGCAGTTCTTC,CASSFQGIAYNEQFF
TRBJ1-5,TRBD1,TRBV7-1,TGTGCCAGCAGCCGCACAGGGGCCGGTCAGCCCCAGCATTTT,CASSRTGAGQPQHF
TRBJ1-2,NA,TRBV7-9,TGTGCCAGCAGCGGACCGACGGGGGCCTACTATGGCTACACCTTC,CASSGPTGAYYGYTF
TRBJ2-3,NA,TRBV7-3,TGTGCCAGCACCCAAGGGGGGAGGACAGATACGCAGTATTTT,CASTQGGRTDTQYF
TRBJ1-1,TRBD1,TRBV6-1,TGTGCCAGCAGTACTTGGACAGGACTTCCTGAAGCTTTCTTT,CASSTWTGLPEAFF
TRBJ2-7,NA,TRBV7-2,TGTGCCAGCAGCCTCGGGGACTCCTACGAGCAGTACTTC,CASSLGDSYEQYF
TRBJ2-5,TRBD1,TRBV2,TGTGCCAGCAGTCAGACAGGGCTCGAGACCCAGTACTTC,CASSQTGLETQYF
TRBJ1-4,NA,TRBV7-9,TGTGCCAGCAGCTTAAAGGGTTGGGATGAAAAACTGTTTTTT,CASSLKGWDEKLFF
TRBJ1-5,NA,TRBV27,TGTGCCAGCAGCCCCCTGAGTCCGGGTAGCAATCAGCCCCAGCATTTT,CASSPLSPGSNQPQHF